Detailed here is one T cell receptor beta chain. Its cognate antigen is unknown. Since a much larger clone is just one base distant, this may be a read error. Clinicians diagnosed using symptoms, serum thyroxine, TRAb, thyroid ultrasound and orbital computed tomography. This record belongs to a study of Graves' ophthalmopathy and Graves' hyperthyroidism. This CDR3 region has 14 residues. In germline, CDR1 is LNHDA, CDR2 SQIVND (reference sequence). Study observations and caveats: With 70.59% sensitivity and roughly 76% specificity, the model predicted ophthalmopathy progression. Most expanded thyroid clonotypes above 0.001 frequency also appeared in blood.

TCR beta CDR3 amplification used RNA transcripts. The first-round RT-PCR employed HTBI primers together with the Qiagen OneStep RT-PCR kit. A multiplex PCR was then performed as the second round. TCRdb ran MiXCR on the multiplex PCR reads and lists one entry per CDR3 protein. This table has 1 million to 1.3 million distinct CDR3 sequences, about 36% appearing once. V gene TRBV19 combines with J gene TRBJ1-1, with D perhaps matching TRBD1 (5 bases). Sequences were obtained from peripheral blood or thyroid tissue (not recorded which). The TCR was taken from an adult man with Graves' hyperthyroidism. The CDR3 DNA is TGTACCAGTAGTATATTGGCGGGGCACACTGAAGCTTTCTTT. Amino acids: CTSSILAGHTEAFF. The variable domain in full, completed from reference TRBV19 and TRBJ1-1, reads DGGITQSPKYLFRKEGQNVTLSCEQNLNHDAMYWYRQDPGQGLRLIYYSQIVNDFQKGDIAEGYSVSREKKESFPLTVTSAQKNPTAFYLCTSSILAGHTEAFFGQGTRLTVV.